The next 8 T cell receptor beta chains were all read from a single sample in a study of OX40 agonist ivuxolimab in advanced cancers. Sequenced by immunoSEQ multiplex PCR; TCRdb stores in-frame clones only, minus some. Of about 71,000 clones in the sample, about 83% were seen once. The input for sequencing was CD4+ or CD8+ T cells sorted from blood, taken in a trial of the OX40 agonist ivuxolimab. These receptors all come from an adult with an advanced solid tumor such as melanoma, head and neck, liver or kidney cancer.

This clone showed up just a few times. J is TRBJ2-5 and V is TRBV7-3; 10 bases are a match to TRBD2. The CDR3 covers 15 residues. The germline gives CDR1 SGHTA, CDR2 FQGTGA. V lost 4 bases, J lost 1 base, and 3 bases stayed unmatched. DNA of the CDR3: TGTGCCAGCAGCTCCCTAGCGGGGGTCCAAGAGACCCAGTACTTC. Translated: CASSSLAGVQETQYF.

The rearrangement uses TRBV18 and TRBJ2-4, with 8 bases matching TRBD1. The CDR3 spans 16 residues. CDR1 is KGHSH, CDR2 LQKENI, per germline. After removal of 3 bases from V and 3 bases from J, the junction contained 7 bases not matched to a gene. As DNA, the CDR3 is TGTGCCAGCTCACCGACAGGGGTTTCGGGCAAAAACATTCAGTACTTC. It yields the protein CASSPTGVSGKNIQYF.

As DNA, the CDR3 is TGTGCCAGCAGCTTGTATTCCAGCTCTGGAAACACCATATATTTT. Amino acid sequence: CASSLYSSSGNTIYF. The V call is TRBV5-7, the J call TRBJ1-3; no clear D gene. TRBV5-7 falls under the ORF class, with uncertain function. V was clipped by 1 base and J by 0 bases, with 8 bases between them. The CDR3 spans 15 residues.

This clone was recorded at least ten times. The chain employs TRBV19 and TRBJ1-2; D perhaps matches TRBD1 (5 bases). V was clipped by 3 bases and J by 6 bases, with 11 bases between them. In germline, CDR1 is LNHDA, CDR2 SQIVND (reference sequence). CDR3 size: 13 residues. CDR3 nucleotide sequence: TGTGCCAGTAGTATCCGCAGGGAAAATGGCTACACCTTC. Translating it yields CASSIRRENGYTF.

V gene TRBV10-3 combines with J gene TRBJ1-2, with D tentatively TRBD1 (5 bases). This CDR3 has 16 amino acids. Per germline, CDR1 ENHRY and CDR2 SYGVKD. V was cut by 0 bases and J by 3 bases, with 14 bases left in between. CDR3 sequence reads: CAISESRAGPDYGYTF. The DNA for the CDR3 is TGTGCCATCAGTGAGTCCCGGGCGGGACCTGACTATGGCTACACCTTC.

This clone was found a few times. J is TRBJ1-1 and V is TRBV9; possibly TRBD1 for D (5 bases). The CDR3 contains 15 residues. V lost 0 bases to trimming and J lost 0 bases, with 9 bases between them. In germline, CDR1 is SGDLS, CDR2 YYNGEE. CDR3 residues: CASSVGGSLNTEAFF. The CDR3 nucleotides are TGTGCCAGCAGCGTAGGGGGCAGTCTGAACACTGAAGCTTTCTTT. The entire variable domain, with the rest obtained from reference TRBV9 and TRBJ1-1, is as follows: DSGVTQTPKHLITATGQRVTLRCSPRSGDLSVYWYQQSLDQGLQFLIQYYNGEERAKGNILERFSAQQFPDLHSELNLSSLELGDSALYFCASSVGGSLNTEAFFGQGTRLTVV.

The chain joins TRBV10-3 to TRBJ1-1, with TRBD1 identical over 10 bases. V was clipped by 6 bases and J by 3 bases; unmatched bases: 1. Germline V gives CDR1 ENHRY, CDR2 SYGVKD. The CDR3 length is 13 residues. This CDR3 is CAIRGQGHTEAFF. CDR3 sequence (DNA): TGTGCCATCAGGGGACAGGGGCACACTGAAGCTTTCTTT.

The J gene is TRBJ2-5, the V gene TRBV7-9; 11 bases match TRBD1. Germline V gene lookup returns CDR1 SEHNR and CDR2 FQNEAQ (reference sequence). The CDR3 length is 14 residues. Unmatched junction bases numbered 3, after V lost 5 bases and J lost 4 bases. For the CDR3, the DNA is TGTGCCAGCAGCATAGGGACAGGGGGAGAGACCCAGTACTTC. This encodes CASSIGTGGETQYF.